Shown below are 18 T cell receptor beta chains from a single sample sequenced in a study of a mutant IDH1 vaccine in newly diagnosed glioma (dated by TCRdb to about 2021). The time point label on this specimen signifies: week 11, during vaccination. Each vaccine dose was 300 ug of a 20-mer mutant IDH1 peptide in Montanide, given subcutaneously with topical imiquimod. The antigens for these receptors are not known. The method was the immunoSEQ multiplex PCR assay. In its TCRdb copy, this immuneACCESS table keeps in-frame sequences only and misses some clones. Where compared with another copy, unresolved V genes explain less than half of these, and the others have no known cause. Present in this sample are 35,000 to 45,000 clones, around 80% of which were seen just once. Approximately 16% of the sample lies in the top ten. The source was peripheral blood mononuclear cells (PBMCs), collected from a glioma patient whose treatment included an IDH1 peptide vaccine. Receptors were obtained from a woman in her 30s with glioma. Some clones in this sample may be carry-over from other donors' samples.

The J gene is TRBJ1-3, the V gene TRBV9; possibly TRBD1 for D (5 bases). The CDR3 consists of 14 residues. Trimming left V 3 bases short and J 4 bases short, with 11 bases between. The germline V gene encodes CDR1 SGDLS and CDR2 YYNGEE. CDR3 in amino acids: CASSAPGTGNTIYF. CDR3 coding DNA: TGTGCCAGCAGCGCCCCGGGGACGGGAAACACCATATATTTT. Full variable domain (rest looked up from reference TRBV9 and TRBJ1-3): DSGVTQTPKHLITATGQRVTLRCSPRSGDLSVYWYQQSLDQGLQFLIQYYNGEERAKGNILERFSAQQFPDLHSELNLSSLELGDSALYFCASSAPGTGNTIYFGEGSWLTVV.

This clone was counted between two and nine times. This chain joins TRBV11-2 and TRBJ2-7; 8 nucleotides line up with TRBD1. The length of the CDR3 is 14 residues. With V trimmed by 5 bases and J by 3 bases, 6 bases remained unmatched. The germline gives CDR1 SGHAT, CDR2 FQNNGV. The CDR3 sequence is CASSPRGLLYEQYF. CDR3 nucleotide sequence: TGTGCCAGCAGCCCCAGGGGGCTTCTCTACGAGCAGTACTTC.

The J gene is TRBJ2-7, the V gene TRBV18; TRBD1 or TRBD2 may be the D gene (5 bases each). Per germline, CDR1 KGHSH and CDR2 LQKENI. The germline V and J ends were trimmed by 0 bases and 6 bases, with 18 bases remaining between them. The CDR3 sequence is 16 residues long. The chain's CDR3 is CASSPPGRSGGGEQYF. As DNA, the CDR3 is TGTGCCAGCTCACCACCGGGCCGGAGTGGGGGTGGCGAGCAGTACTTC.

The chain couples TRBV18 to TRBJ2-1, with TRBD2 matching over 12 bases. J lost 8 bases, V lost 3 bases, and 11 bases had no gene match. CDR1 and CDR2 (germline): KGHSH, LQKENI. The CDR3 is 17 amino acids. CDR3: CASSPLAGGTFNDEQFF. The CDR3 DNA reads TGTGCCAGCTCACCGCTAGCGGGAGGGACTTTTAACGATGAGCAGTTCTTC.

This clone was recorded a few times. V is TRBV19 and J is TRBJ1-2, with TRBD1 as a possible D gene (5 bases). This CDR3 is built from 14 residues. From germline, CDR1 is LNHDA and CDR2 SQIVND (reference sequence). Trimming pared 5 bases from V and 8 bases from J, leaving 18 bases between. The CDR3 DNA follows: TGTGCCAGTAGTGTTGGACAACTTGACAGAGGCTACACCTTC. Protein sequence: CASSVGQLDRGYTF. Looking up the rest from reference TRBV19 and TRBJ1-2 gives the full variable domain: DGGITQSPKYLFRKEGQNVTLSCEQNLNHDAMYWYRQDPGQGLRLIYYSQIVNDFQKGDIAEGYSVSREKKESFPLTVTSAQKNPTAFYLCASSVGQLDRGYTFGSGTRLTVV.

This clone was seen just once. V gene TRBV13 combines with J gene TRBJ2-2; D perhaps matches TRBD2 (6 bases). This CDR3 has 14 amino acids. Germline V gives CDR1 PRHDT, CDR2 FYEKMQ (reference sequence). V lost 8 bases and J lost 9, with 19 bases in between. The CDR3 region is CASGTQGLLRELFF. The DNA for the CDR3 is TGTGCCAGCGGGACTCAGGGACTCTTGAGGGAGCTGTTTTTT. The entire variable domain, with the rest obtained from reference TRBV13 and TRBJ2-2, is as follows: AAGVIQSPRHLIKEKRETATLKCYPIPRHDTVYWYQQGPGQDPQFLISFYEKMQSDKGSIPDRFSAQQFSDYHSELNMSSLELGDSALYFCASGTQGLLRELFFGEGSRLTVL.

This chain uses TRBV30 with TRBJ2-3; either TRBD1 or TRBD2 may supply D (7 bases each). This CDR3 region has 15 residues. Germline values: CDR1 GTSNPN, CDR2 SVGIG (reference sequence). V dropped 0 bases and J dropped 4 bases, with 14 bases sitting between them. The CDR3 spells CAWSVGRGGPDTQYF. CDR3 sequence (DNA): TGTGCCTGGAGTGTGGGCAGGGGGGGCCCAGATACGCAGTATTTT.

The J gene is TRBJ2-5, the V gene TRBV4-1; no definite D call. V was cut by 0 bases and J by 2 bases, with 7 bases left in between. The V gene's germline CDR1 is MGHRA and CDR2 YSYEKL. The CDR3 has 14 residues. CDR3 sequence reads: CASSQEGRQETQYF. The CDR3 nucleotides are TGCGCCAGCAGCCAAGAGGGCAGGCAAGAGACCCAGTACTTC.

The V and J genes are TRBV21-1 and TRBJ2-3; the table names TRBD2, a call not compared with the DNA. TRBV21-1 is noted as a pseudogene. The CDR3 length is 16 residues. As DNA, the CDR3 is TGTGCCAGCAGCGAGACTAGCGGGCGGGTCGCAGATACGCAGTATTTT. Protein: CASSETSGRVADTQYF.

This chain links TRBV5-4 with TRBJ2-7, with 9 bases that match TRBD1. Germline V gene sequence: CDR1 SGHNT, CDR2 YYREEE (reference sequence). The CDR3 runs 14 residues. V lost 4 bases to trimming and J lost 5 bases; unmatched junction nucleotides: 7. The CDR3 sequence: CASSPGTGTHEQYF. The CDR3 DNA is TGTGCCAGCAGCCCGGGGACAGGGACCCACGAGCAGTACTTC.

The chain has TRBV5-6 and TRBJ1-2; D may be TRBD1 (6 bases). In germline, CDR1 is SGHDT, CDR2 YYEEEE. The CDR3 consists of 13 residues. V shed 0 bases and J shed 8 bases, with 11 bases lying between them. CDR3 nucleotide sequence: TGTGCCAGCAGCTTGGGAACAGGGACCGGCTACACCTTC. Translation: CASSLGTGTGYTF.

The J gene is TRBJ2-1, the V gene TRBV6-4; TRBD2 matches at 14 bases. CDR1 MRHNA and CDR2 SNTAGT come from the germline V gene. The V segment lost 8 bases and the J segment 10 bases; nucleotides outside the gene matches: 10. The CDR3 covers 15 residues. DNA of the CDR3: TGTGCCAGCGGGGGGGGACTAGCGGGAGTGGGGGAGCAGTTCTTC. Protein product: CASGGGLAGVGEQFF.

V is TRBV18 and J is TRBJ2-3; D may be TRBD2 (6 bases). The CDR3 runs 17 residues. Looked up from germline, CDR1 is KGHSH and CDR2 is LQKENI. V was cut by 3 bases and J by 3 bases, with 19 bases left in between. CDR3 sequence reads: CASSPAVRGRRTDTQYF. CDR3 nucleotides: TGTGCCAGCTCACCCGCAGTTCGGGGGAGAAGGACAGATACGCAGTATTTT.

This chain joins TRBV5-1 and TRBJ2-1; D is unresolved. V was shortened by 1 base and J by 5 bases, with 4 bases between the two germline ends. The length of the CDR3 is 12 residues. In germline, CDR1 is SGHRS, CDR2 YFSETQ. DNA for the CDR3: TGCGCCAGCAGCTTGCACAACAATGAGCAGTTCTTC. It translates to CASSLHNNEQFF.

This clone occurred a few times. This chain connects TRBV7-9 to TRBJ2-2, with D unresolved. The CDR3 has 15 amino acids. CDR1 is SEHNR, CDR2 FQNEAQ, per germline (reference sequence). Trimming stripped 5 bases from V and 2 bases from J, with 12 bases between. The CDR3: CASSHAIINTGELFF. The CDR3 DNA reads TGTGCCAGCAGCCATGCTATTATTAACACCGGGGAGCTGTTTTTT. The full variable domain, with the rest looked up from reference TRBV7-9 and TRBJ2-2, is DTGVSQNPRHKITKRGQNVTFRCDPISEHNRLYWYRQTLGQGPEFLTYFQNEAQLEKSRLLSDRFSAERPKGSFSTLEIQRTEQGDSAMYLCASSHAIINTGELFFGEGSRLTVL.

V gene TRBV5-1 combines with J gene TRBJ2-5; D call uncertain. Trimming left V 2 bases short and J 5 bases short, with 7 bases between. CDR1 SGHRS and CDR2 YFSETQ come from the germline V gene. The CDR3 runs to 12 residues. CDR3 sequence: CASSFSRETQYF. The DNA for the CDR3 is TGCGCCAGCAGCTTCTCTCGGGAGACCCAGTACTTC.

The CDR3 nucleotides read TGTGCCAGCAGCGTAGGGGGGGCCGCCTACGAGCAGTACTTC. Its protein product is CASSVGGAAYEQYF. The chain recombines TRBV9 with TRBJ2-7; D may be TRBD1 or TRBD2 (6 bases each). In germline, CDR1 is SGDLS, CDR2 YYNGEE. Trimming pared 0 bases from V and 2 bases from J, leaving 9 bases between. The CDR3 is 14 amino acids.

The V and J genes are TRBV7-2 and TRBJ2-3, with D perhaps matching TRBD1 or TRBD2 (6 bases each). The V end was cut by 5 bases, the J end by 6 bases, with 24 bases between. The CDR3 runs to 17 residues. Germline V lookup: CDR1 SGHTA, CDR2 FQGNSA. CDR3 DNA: TGTGCCAGCAGCCGATCCGGGGGCGGCGGCCTCAGTGATACGCAGTATTTT. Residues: CASSRSGGGGLSDTQYF.